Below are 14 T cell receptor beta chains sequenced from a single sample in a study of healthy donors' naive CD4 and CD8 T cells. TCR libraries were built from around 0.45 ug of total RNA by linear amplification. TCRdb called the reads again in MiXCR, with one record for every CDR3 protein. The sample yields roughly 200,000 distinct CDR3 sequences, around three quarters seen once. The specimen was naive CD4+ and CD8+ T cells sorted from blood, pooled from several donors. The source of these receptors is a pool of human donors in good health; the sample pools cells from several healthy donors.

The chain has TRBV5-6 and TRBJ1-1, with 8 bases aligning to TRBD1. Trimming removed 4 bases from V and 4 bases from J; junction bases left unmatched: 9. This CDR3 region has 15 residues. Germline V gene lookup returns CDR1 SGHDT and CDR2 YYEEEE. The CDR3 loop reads CASSTDRGFGTEAFF. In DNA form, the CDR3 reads TGTGCCAGCAGCACCGACAGGGGCTTTGGCACTGAAGCTTTCTTT.

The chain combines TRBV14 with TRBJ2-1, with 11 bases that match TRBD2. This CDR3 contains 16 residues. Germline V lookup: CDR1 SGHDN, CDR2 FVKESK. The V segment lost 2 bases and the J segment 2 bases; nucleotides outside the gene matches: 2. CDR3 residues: CASSQLAGGPYNEQFF. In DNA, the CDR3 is TGTGCCAGCAGCCAACTAGCGGGAGGTCCCTACAATGAGCAGTTCTTC.

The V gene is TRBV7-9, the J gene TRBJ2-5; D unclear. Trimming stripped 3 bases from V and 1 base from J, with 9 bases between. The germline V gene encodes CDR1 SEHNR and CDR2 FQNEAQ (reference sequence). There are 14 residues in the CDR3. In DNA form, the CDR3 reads TGTGCCAGCAGCTTGATTGGGTTCCAAGAGACCCAGTACTTC. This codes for CASSLIGFQETQYF.

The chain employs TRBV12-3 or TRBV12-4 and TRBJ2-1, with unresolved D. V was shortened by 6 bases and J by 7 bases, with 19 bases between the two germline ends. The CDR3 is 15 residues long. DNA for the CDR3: TGTGCCAGCAGCAAGCCTAGTGACCCTGCAAATGAGCAGTTCTTC. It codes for CASSKPSDPANEQFF.

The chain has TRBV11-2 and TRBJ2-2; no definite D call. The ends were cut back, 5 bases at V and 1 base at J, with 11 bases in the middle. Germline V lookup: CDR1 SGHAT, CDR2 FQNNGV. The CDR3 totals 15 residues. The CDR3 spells CASSPQWGNTGELFF. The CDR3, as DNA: TGTGCCAGCAGCCCCCAGTGGGGGAACACCGGGGAGCTGTTTTTT. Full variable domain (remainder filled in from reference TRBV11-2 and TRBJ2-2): EAGVAQSPRYKIIEKRQSVAFWCNPISGHATLYWYQQILGQGPKLLIQFQNNGVVDDSQLPKDRFSAERLKGVDSTLKIQPAKLEDSAVYLCASSPQWGNTGELFFGEGSRLTVL.

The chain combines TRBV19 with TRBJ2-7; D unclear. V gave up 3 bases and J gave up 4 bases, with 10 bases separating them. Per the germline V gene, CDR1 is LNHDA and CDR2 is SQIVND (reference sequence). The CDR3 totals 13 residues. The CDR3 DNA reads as TGTGCCAGTAGTATCTTGGGCAGATACGAGCAGTACTTC. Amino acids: CASSILGRYEQYF.

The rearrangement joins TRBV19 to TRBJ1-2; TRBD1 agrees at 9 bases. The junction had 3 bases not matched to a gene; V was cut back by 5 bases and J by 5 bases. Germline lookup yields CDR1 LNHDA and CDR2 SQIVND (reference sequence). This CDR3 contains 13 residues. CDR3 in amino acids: CASSAGTGYGYTF. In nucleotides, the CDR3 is TGTGCCAGTAGTGCCGGGACAGGGTATGGCTACACCTTC.

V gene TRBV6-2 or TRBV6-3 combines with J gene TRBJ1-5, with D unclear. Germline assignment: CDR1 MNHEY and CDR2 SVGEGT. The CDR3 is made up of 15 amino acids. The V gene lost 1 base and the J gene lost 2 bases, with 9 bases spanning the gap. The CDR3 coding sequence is TGTGCCAGCAGTTACTACCGGGTGGGCAATCAGCCCCAGCATTTT. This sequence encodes CASSYYRVGNQPQHF.

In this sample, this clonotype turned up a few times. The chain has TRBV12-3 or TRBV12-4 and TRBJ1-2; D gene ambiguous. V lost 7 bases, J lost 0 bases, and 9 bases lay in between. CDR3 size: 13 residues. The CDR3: CASTGSSNYGYTF. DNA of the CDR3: TGTGCCAGCACTGGATCTTCTAACTATGGCTACACCTTC.

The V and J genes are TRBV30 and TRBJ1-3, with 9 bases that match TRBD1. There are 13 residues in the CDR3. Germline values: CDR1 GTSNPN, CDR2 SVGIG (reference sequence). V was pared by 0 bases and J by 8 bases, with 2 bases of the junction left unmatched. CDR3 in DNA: TGTGCCTGGAGTGTACAGGGGGCGGACACCATATATTTT. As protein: CAWSVQGADTIYF.

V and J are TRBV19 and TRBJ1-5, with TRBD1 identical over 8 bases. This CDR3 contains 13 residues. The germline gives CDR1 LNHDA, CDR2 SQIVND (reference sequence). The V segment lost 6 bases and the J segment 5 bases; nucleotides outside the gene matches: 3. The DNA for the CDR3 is TGTGCCAGTAGCCCGACAGGGGATCAGCCCCAGCATTTT. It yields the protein CASSPTGDQPQHF.

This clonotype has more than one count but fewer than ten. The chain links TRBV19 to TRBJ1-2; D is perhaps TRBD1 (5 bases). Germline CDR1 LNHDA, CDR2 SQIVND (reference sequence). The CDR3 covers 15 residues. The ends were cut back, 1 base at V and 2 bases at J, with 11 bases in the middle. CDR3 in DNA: TGTGCCAGTAGTATAGTTCAGGGCACGAACTATGGCTACACCTTC. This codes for CASSIVQGTNYGYTF.

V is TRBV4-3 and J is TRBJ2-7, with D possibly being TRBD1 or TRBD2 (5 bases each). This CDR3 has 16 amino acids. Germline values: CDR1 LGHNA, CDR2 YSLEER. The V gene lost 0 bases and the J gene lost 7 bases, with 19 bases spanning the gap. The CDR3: CASSQDLRGPSREQYF. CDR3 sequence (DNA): TGCGCCAGCAGCCAAGATTTAAGGGGACCGTCGAGGGAGCAGTACTTC.

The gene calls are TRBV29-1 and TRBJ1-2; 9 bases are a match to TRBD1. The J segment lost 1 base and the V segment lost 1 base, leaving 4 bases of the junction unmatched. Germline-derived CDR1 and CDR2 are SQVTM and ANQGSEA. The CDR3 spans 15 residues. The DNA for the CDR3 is TGCAGCGTTGAAGTTCCGGGACAGGGTAACTATGGCTACACCTTC. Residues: CSVEVPGQGNYGYTF.